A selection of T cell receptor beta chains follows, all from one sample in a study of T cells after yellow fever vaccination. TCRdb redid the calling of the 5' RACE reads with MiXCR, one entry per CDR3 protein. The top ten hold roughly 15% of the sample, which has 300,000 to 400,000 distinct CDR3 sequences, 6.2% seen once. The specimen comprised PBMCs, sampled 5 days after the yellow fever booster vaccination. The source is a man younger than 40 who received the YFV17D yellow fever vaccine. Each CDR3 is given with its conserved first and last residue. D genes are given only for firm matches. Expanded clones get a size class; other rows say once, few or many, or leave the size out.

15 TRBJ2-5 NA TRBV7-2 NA TGTGCCAGCAGCTTAGTGGCTAGCGCTCAAGAGACCCAGTACTTC CASSLVASAQETQYF
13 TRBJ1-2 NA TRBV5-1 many TGCGCCAGCAGCTTGATGGCCGCCTATGGCTACACCTTC CASSLMAAYGYTF
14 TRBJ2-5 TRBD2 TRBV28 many TGTGCCAGCAGCTCGACTGGGGGGGAAGAGACCCAGTACTTC CASSSTGGEETQYF
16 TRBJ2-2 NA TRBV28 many TGTGCCAGCAGTTTGAAACGACCGATTAACACCGGGGAGCTGTTTTTT CASSLKRPINTGELFF
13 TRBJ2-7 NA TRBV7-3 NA TGTGCCAGCATCCGAGACCCAACCTACGAGCAGTACTTC CASIRDPTYEQYF
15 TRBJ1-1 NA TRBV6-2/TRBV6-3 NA TGTGCCAGCAGTTACGCCAGGGCGGGGGACACTGAAGCTTTCTTT CASSYARAGDTEAFF
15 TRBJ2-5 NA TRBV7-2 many TGTGCCAGCAGCTTAGGCCTAGGGCAGTCAGAGACCCAGTACTTC CASSLGLGQSETQYF
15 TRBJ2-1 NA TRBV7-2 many TGTGCCAGCAGCTTTACTACCCCCGCCTACAATGAGCAGTTCTTC CASSFTTPAYNEQFF
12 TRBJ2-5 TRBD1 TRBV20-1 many TGCAGTGCTATCAGGGGGCAAGAGACCCAGTACTTC CSAIRGQETQYF
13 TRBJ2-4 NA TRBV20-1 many TGCAGTGCTAGATTAGTAGCCAAAAACATTCAGTACTTC CSARLVAKNIQYF
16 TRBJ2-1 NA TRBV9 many TGTGCCAGCAGCGTAGCGGCTACACCGACCTACAATGAGCAGTTCTTC CASSVAATPTYNEQFF
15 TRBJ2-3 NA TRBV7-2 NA TGTGCCAGCAGCTTAGCCCAGGGGGGAAGTGGTACGCAGTATTTT CASSLAQGGSGTQYF
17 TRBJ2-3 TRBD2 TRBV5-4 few TGTGCCAGTAGACCTAGCGGATCCCATTTCTTCACAGATACGCAGTATTTT CASRPSGSHFFTDTQYF
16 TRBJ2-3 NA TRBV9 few TGTGCCAGCAGCGTAGCTAAGGGGAAGGGGACAGATACGCAGTATTTT CASSVAKGKGTDTQYF
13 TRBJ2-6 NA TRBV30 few TGTGCCGGTGACAGTTTTGGGGCCAACGTCCTGACTTTC CAGDSFGANVLTF
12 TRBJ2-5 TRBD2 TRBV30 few TGTGCCTGGTCTTCGGGGGGAGAGACCCAGTACTTC CAWSSGGETQYF
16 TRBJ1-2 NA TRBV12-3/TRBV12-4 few TGTGCCAGCAGTTTTGGTCTTGGGGGCGAGGTCTATGGCTACACCTTC CASSFGLGGEVYGYTF
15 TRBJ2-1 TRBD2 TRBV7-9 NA TGTGCCAGCAGTATAGGGACTAGCGACTACAATGAGCAGTTCTTC CASSIGTSDYNEQFF
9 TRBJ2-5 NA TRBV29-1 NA TGCAGCGTTGACAGTCACCCTGACTTC CSVDSHPDF
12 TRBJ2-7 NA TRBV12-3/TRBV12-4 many TGTGCCAGCAGTTCCACCCCGGGGGAGCAGTACTTC CASSSTPGEQYF
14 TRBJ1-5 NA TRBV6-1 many TGTGCCAGCAGTCAGGGACGGCTAGATCAGCCCCAGCATTTT CASSQGRLDQPQHF
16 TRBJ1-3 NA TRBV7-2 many TGTGCCAGCAGCTTATTCTGGGCCGGCTCTGGAAACACCATATATTTT CASSLFWAGSGNTIYF
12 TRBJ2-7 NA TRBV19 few TGTGCCAGTAGTACCCACAAAGGGGAGCAGTACTTC CASSTHKGEQYF
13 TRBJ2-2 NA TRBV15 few TGTGCCACCAGCAACTTTAGGGTCGGGGAGCTGTTTTTT CATSNFRVGELFF
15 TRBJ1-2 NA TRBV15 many TGTGCCACCAGAAGGTTGTCAGCGGTATCAAGTGGCTACACCTTC CATRRLSAVSSGYTF
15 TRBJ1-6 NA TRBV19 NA TGTGCCAGTAGCTGGGAAAAGTCGAATAATTCACCCCTCCACTTT CASSWEKSNNSPLHF
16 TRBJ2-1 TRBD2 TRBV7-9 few TGTGCCAGCAGCTTGGGACTAGCGGGAGCTGGAAATGAGCAGTTCTTC CASSLGLAGAGNEQFF
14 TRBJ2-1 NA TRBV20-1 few TGCAGTGCACTCCCTTCGGGTGGCTTCGATGAGCAGTTCTTC CSALPSGGFDEQFF
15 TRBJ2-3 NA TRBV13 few TGTGCCAGCAGCCCTCAGGTGGGAATAATAAATACGCAGTATTTT CASSPQVGIINTQYF
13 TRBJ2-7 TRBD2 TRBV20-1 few TGCAGTGCTGGGACTAGCGGGAGCCACGAGCAGTACTTC CSAGTSGSHEQYF
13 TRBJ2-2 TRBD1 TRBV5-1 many TGCGCCAGCAGCCGGGACAGTAGCGGGGAGCTGTTTTTT CASSRDSSGELFF
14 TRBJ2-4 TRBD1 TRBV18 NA TGTGCCAGCTCACAGGGGGCATCCAAAAACATTCAGTACTTC CASSQGASKNIQYF
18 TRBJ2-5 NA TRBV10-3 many TGTGCCATCAGTGAGTCACCTAGCGAGGGGGACCCCCAAGAGACCCAGTACTTC CAISESPSEGDPQETQYF
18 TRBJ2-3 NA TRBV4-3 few TGCGCCAGCAGCCAAGAGGGGGGTGGTGGGAGAAGCACAGATACGCAGTATTTT CASSQEGGGGRSTDTQYF
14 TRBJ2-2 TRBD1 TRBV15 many TGTGCCACCAGCAGAGGGACAGGGGGTGGGGAGCTGTTTTTT CATSRGTGGGELFF
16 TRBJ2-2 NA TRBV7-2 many TGTGCCAGCAGCTCGGACAGTCGTAGCTACACCGGGGAGCTGTTTTTT CASSSDSRSYTGELFF
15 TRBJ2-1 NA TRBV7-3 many TGTGCCAGCAGCTTGTATGGGGGAGCCTACAATGAGCAGTTCTTC CASSLYGGAYNEQFF
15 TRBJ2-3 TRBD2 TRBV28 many TGTGCCAGCAGTGTGGGACTAGCGGGATTTGATACGCAGTATTTT CASSVGLAGFDTQYF
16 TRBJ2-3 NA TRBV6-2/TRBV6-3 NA TGTGCCAGCAGCAAATCCGGGCCCCAGCGTGGAGATACGCAGTATTTT CASSKSGPQRGDTQYF
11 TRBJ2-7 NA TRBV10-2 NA TGCGCCAGCAGTGAGAGGACCCTGCAGTACTTC CASSERTLQYF
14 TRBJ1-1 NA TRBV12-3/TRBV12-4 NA TGTGCCAGCAGGCTCCGGGACGCGAACACTGAAGCTTTCTTT CASRLRDANTEAFF
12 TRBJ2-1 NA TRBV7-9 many TGTGCCAGCAGCTTAGGGATGAATGAGCAGTTCTTC CASSLGMNEQFF
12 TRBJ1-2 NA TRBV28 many TGTGCCAGCAGCATCGGAGACTATGGCTACACCTTC CASSIGDYGYTF
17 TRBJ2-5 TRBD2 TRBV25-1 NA TGTGCCAGCAGTGAATCCCGAGAAGCGGGAGTTTCAGAGACCCAGTACTTC CASSESREAGVSETQYF
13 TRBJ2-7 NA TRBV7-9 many TGTGCCAGCAGCCCGTCGGAGTACAACGAGCAGTACTTC CASSPSEYNEQYF
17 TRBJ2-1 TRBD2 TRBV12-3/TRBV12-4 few TGTGCCAGCAGTCCTATAGCGGGAGGAAGGGGGAACAATGAGCAGTTCTTC CASSPIAGGRGNNEQFF
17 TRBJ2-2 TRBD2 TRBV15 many TGTGCCACCAGCGCCCTAGCGGGAGGGGCGAACACCGGGGAGCTGTTTTTT CATSALAGGANTGELFF
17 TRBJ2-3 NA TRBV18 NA TGTGCCAGCTCACCTAGAACAGGAGGTTCTTACACAGATACGCAGTATTTT CASSPRTGGSYTDTQYF
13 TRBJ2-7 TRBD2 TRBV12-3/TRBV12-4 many TGTGCCAGCAGTTTGGCTAGCGGCTACGAGCAGTACTTC CASSLASGYEQYF